This T cell receptor (beta chain) was identified during a study of PD-1 blockade in classical Hodgkin lymphoma. Points from the study as a whole: Reports indicated that newly diagnosed patients had lower baseline TCR diversity than healthy donors did. Complete responders' baseline diversity resembled that of newly diagnosed patients. The CD4+ diversity rise by C4D1 was clearest in complete responders. Patients were excluded if nivolumab began under 1 year after ASCT (the autologous transplant).

Each patient's relapse followed autologous stem cell transplantation, and brentuximab vedotin exposure varied. Here immunoSEQ multiplex PCR was the method, and the copy in TCRdb shows in-frame clones only, minus some. The sample has 65,000 to 95,000 clones; under 90% are singletons. The CDR3 is made up of 17 amino acids. Points on this clone: No antigen is known for it.

The chain couples TRBV21-1 to TRBJ1-2. TRBV21-1 is marked as a pseudogene. The receptor comes from a human donor with classical Hodgkin lymphoma. Sequences were derived from peripheral blood mononuclear cells (PBMCs), sampled at baseline. CDR3 residues: CASSKKGGGGSGNGYTF. For the CDR3, the DNA is TGTGCCAGCAGCAAAAAGGGCGGGGGTGGTTCAGGAAACGGCTACACCTTC.